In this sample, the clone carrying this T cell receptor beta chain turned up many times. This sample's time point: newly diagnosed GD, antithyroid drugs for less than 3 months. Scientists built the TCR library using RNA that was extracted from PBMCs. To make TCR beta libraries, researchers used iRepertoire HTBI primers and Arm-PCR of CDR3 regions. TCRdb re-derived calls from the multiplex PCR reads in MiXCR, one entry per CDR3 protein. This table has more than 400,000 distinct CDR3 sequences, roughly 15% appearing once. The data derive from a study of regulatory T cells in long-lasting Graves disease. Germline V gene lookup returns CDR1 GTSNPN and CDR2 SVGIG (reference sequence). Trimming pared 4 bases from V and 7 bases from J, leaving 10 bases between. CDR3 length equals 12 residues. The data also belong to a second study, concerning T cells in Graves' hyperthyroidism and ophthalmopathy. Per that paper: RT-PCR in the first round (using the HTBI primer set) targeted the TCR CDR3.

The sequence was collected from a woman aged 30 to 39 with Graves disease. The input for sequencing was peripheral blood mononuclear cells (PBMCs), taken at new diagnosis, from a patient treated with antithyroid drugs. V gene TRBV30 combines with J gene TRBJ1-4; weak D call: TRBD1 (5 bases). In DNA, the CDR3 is TGTGCCTGGACTCTCCAGGGTGAAAAACTGTTTTTT. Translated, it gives CAWTLQGEKLFF. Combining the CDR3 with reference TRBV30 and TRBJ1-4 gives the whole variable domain SQTIHQWPATLVQPVGSPLSLECTVEGTSNPNLYWYRQAAGRGLQLLFYSVGIGQISSEVPQNLSASRPQDRQFILSSKKLLLSDSGFYLCAWTLQGEKLFFGSGTQLSVL.